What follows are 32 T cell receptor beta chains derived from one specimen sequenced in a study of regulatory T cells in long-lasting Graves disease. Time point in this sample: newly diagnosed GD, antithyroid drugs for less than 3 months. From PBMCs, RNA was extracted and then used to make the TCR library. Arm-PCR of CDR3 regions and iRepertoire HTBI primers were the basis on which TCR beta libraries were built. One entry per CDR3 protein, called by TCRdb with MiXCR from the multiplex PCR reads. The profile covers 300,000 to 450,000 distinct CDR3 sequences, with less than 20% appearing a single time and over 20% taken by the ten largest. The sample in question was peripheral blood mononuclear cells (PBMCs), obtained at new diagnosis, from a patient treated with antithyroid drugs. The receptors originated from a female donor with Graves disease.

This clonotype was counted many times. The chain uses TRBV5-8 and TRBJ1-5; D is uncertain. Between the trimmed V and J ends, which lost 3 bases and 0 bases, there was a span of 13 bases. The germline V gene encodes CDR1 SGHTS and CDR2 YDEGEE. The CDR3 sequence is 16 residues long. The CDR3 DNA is TGTGCCAGCAGCTCACGTGGCCTTAGTAGCAATCAGCCCCAGCATTTT. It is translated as CASSSRGLSSNQPQHF.

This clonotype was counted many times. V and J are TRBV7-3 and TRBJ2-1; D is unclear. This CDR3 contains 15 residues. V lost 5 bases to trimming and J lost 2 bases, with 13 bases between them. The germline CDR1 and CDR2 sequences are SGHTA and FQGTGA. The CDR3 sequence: CASSLRPIPYNEQFF. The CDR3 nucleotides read TGTGCCAGCAGCCTGCGACCGATCCCCTACAATGAGCAGTTCTTC.

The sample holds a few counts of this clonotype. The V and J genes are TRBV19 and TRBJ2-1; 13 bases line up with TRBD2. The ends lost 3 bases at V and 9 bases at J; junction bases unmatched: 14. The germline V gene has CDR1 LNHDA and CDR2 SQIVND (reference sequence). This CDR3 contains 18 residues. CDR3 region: CASSIFLGLAGVGTEQFF. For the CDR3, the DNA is TGTGCCAGTAGTATCTTTTTAGGACTAGCGGGAGTTGGGACTGAGCAGTTCTTC.

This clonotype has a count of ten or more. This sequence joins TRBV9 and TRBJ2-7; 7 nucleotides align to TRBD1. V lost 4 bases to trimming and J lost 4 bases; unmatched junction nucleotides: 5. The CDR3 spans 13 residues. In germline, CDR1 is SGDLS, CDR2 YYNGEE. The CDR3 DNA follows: TGTGCCAGCAGCCCCGGACAGGAATACGAGCAGTACTTC. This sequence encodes CASSPGQEYEQYF.

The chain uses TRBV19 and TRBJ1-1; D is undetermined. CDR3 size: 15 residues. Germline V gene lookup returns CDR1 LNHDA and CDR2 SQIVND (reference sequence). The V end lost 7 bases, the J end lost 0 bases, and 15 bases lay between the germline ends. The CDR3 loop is CASTNDDSLNTEAFF. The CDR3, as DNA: TGTGCCAGTACCAACGACGATAGTTTGAACACTGAAGCTTTCTTT.

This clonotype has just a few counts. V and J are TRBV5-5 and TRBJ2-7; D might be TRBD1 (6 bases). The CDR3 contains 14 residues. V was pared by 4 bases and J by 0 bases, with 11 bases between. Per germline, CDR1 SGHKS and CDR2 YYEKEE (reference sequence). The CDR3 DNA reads TGTGCCAGCAGCCCGTACAGGGACTCCTACGAGCAGTACTTC. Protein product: CASSPYRDSYEQYF.

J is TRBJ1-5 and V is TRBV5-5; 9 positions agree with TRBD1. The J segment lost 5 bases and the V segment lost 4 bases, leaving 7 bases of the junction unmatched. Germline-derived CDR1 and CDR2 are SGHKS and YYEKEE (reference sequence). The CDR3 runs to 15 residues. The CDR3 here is CASSPRTGDDQPQHF. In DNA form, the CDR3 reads TGTGCCAGCAGCCCTAGGACAGGGGATGATCAGCCCCAGCATTTT.

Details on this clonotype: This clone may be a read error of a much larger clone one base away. The chain's CDR3 is CASTFEGAARYF. The CDR3 nucleotides are TGTGCCAGCACCTTCGAAGGCGCTGCCCGGTACTTC. The genes are TRBV7-8 and TRBJ2-4; unclear D gene. The V and J ends lost 7 bases and 15 bases respectively, with 19 bases between them. The germline gives CDR1 SGHVS, CDR2 FQNEAQ. This CDR3 region has 12 residues.

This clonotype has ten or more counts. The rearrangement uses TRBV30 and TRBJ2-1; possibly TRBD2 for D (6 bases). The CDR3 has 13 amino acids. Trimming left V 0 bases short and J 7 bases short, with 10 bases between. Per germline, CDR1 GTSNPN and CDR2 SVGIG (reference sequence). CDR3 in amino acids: CAWSVAGPNEQFF. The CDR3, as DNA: TGTGCCTGGAGTGTTGCGGGGCCGAATGAGCAGTTCTTC.

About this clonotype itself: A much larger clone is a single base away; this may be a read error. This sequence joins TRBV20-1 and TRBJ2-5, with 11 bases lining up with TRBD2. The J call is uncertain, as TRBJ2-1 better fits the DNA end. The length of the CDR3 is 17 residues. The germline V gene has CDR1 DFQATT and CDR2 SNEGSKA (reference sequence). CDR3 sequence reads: CSASGQTSGRSYDEQFF. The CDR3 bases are TGCAGTGCTAGTGGTCAAACTAGCGGGAGATCCTACGATGAGCAGTTCTTC.

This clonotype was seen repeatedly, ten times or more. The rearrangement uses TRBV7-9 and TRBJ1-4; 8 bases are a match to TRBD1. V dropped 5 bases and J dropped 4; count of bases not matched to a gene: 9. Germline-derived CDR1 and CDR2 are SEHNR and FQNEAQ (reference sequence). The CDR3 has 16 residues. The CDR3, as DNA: TGTGCCAGCAGCCACACGATGGACAGGGATAATGAAAAACTGTTTTTT. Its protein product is CASSHTMDRDNEKLFF.

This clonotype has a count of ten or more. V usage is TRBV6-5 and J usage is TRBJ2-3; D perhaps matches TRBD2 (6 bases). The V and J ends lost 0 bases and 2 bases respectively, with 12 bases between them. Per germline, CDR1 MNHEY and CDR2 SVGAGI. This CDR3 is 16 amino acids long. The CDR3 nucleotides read TGTGCCAGCAGTTACTCGCAGGAGCGGGCCACAGATACGCAGTATTTT. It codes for CASSYSQERATDTQYF.

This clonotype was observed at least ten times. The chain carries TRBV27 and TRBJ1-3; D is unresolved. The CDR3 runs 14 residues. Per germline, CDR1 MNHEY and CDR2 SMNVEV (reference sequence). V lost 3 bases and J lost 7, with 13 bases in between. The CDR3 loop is CASSFSPNANTIYF. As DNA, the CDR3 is TGTGCCAGCAGTTTTTCGCCCAACGCCAACACCATATATTTT.

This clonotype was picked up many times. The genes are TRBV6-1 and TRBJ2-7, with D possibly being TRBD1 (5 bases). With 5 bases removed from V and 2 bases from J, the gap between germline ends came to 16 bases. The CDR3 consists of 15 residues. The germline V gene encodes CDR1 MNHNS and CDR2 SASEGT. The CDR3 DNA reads TGTGCCAGCAGTCACGGGCAGGGTCCTCCCTACGAGCAGTACTTC. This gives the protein CASSHGQGPPYEQYF.

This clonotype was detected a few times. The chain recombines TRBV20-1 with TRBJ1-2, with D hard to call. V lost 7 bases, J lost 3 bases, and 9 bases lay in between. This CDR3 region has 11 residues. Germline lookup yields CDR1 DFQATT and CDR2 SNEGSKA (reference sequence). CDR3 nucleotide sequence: TGCAGTGTTGAGAGAGACTATGGCTACACCTTC. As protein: CSVERDYGYTF.

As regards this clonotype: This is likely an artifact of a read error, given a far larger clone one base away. CDR3 protein: CASSAGGYTF. Written as DNA, the CDR3 is TGTGCCAGCAGCGCGGGGGGCTACACCTTC. The chain is built from TRBV7-9 and TRBJ1-2; D is unresolved. Germline values: CDR1 SEHNR, CDR2 FQNEAQ (reference sequence). With 5 bases removed from V and 8 bases from J, the gap between germline ends came to 6 bases. The CDR3 length is 10 residues.

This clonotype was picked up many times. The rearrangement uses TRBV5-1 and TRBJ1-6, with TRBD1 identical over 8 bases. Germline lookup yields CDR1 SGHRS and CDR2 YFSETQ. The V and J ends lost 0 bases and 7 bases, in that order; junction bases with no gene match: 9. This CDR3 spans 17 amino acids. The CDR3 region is CASSLESTGDANSPLHF. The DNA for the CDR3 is TGCGCCAGCAGCTTGGAGTCGACAGGGGACGCGAATTCACCCCTCCACTTT.

This CDR3 reads CASSGPTAMNTEAFF. DNA of the CDR3: TGTGCCAGCAGCGGCCCGACAGCCATGAACACTGAAGCTTTCTTT. The chain recombines TRBV11-2 with TRBJ1-1, with TRBD1 as a possible D gene (5 bases). The CDR3 is 15 residues long. Trimming removed 5 bases at V and 0 bases at J, with 13 bases between. Germline CDR1 SGHAT, CDR2 FQNNGV.

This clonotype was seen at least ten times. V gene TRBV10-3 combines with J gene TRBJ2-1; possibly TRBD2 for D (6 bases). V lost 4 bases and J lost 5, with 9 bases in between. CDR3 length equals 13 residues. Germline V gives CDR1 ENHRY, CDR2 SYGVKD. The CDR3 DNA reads TGTGCCATCAGTGTAACTAGCCACAATGAGCAGTTCTTC. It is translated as CAISVTSHNEQFF.

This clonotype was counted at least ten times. The CDR3: CASGQSSNTGELFF. The CDR3 DNA reads as TGTGCCAGTGGACAGTCTTCGAACACCGGGGAGCTGTTTTTT. V gene TRBV7-9 combines with J gene TRBJ2-2, with D possibly matching TRBD1 (6 bases). The CDR3 runs 14 residues. V lost 9 bases, J lost 0 bases, and 11 bases lay in between. From germline, CDR1 is SEHNR and CDR2 FQNEAQ (reference sequence).

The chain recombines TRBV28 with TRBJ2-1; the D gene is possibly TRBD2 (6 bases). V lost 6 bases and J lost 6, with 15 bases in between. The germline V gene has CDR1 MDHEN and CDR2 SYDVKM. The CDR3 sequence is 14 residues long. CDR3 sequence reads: CASRTRYGPNEQFF. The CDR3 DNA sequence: TGTGCCAGCAGGACTAGGTACGGGCCCAATGAGCAGTTCTTC.

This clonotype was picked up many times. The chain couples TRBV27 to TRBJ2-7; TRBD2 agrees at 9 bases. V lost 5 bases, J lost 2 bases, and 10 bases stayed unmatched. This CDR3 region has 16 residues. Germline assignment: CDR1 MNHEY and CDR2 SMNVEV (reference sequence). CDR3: CASSPQDLAGAYEQYF. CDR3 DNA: TGTGCCAGCAGTCCACAGGACTTAGCGGGGGCCTACGAGCAGTACTTC.

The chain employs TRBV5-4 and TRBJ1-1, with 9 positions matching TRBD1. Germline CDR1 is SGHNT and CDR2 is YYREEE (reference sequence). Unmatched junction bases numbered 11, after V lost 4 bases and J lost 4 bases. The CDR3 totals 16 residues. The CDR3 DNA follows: TGTGCCAGCAGCGGGGGGACAGGGAGGTGGAGCACTGAAGCTTTCTTT. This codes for CASSGGTGRWSTEAFF.

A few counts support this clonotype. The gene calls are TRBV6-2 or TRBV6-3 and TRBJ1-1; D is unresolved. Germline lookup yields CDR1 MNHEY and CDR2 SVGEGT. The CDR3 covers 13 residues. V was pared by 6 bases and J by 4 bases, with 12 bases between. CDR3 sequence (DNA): TGTGCCAGCAGGCCTAGGGTGGTCACTGAAGCTTTCTTT. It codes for CASRPRVVTEAFF.

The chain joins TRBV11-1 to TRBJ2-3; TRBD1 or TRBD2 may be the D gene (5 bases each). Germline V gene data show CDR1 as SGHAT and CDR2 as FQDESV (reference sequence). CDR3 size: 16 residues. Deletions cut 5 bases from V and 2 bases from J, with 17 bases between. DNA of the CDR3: TGTGCCAGCAGCCTCCGGGACCGAGGACTCACAGATACGCAGTATTTT. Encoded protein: CASSLRDRGLTDTQYF.

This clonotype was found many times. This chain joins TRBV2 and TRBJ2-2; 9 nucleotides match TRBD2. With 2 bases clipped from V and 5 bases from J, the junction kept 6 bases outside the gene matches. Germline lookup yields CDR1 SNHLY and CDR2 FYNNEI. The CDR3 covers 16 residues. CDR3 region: CASSESLAGVTGELFF. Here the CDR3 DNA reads TGTGCCAGCAGTGAATCTTTAGCGGGAGTTACCGGGGAGCTGTTTTTT.

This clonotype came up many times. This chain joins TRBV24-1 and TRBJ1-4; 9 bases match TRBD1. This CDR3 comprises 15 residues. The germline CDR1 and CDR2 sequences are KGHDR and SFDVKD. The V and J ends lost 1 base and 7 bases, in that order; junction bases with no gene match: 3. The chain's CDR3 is CATSDFDRGGEKLFF. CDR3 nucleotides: TGTGCCACCAGTGATTTCGACAGGGGGGGTGAAAAACTGTTTTTT.

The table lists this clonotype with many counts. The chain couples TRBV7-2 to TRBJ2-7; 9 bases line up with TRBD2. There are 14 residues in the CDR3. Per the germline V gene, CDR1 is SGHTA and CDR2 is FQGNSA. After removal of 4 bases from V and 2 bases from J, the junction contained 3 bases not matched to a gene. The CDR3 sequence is CASSSPSGAYEQYF. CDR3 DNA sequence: TGTGCCAGCAGCTCCCCTAGCGGGGCCTACGAGCAGTACTTC. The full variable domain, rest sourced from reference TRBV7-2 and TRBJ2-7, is GAGVSQSPSNKVTEKGKDVELRCDPISGHTALYWYRQSLGQGLEFLIYFQGNSAPDKSGLPSDRFSAERTGGSVSTLTIQRTQQEDSAVYLCASSSPSGAYEQYFGPGTRLTVT.

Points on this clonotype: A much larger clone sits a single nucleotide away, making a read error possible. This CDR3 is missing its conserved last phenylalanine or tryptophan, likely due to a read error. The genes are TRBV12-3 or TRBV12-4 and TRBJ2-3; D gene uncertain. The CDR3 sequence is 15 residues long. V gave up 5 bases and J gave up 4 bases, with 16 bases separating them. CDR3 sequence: CASSRTPGSADTQYY. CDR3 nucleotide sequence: TGTGCCAGCAGTCGTACTCCCGGGTCTGCAGATACGCAGTATTAT.

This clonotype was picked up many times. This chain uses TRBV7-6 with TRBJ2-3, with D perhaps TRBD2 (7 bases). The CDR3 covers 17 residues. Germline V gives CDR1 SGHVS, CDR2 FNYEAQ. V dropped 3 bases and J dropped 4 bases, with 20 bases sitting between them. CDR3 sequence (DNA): TGTGCCAGCAGCTTGAAAGGGGGGGCCATTGTGTCAGATACGCAGTATTTT. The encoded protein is CASSLKGGAIVSDTQYF.

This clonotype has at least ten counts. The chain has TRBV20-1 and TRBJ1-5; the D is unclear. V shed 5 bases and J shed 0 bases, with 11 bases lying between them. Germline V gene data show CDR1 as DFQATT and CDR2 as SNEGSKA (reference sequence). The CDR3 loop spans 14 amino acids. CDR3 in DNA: TGCAGTGCTGGGCGGGGTTATAGCAATCAGCCCCAGCATTTT. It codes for CSAGRGYSNQPQHF.

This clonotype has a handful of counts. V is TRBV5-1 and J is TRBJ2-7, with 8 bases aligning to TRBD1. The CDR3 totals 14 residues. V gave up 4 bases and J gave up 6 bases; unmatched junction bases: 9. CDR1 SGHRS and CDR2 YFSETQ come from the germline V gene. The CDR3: CASSGTGNLREQYF. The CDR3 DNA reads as TGCGCCAGCAGCGGGACAGGTAACTTACGCGAGCAGTACTTC. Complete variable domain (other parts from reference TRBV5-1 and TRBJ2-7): KAGVTQTPRYLIKTRGQQVTLSCSPISGHRSVSWYQQTPGQGLQFLFEYFSETQRNKGNFPGRFSGRQFSNSRSEMNVSTLELGDSALYLCASSGTGNLREQYFGPGTRLTVT.